This entry is about one T cell receptor (beta chain). Clones were read by immunoSEQ multiplex PCR, and TCRdb kept only the in-frame ones, dropping some. The sample has approximately 260,000 clones, around 88% seen once. Cohorts were assigned according to the clinical history that participants reported. The data originate from a study of blood T cell repertoires in COVID-19. Study overall: PBMCs, B-cell-depleted T cells, or T cells were the source of the cDNA or gDNA that made up the material.

The CDR3 sequence is 13 residues long. V was clipped by 1 base and J by 4 bases, with 8 bases between them. Germline V gene lookup returns CDR1 SGHAT and CDR2 FQNNGV. The clonotype comes from a woman aged 40 to 49 with acute COVID-19. The genes are TRBV11-2 and TRBJ2-7, with TRBD1 as a possible D gene (6 bases). Material for sequencing was PBMCs or T cells enriched from blood (not recorded which). The CDR3 loop reads CASSLVRGYEQYF. The DNA of the CDR3 is TGTGCCAGCAGCTTAGTCAGGGGTTACGAGCAGTACTTC.